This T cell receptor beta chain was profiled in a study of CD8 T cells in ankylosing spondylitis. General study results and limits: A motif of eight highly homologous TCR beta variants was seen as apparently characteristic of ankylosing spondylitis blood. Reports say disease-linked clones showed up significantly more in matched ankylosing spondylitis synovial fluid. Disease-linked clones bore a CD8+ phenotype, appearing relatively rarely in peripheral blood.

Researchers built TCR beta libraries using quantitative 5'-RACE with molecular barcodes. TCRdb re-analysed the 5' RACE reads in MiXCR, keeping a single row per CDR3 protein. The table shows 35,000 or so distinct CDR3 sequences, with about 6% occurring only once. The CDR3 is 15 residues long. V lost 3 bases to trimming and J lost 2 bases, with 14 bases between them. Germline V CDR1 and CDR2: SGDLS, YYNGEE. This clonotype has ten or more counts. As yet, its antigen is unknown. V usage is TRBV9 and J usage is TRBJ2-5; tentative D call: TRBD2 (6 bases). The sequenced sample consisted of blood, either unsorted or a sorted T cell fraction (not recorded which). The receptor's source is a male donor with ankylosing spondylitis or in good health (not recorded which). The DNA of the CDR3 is TGTGCCAGCAGCGCCGCCGGGACTTGGCAAGAGACCCAGTACTTC. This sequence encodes CASSAAGTWQETQYF. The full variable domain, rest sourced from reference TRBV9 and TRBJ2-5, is DSGVTQTPKHLITATGQRVTLRCSPRSGDLSVYWYQQSLDQGLQFLIQYYNGEERAKGNILERFSAQQFPDLHSELNLSSLELGDSALYFCASSAAGTWQETQYFGPGTRLLVL.